This record looks at one T cell receptor (beta chain) sequence and its context. This specimen belongs to a study of OX40 agonist ivuxolimab in advanced cancers. For the study at large: Patients achieving partial responses numbered three: one hepatocellular carcinoma case and two cutaneous melanoma cases.

Produced via immunoSEQ multiplex PCR; TCRdb's table is partial and in-frame only. Here the sample spans roughly 70,000 clones, about nine tenths being singletons. The V gene lost 4 bases and the J gene lost 2 bases, with 15 bases spanning the gap. Germline-derived CDR1 and CDR2 are SGHTA and FQGNSA. This CDR3 is 15 amino acids long. V and J are TRBV7-2 and TRBJ2-7; a possible D gene is TRBD1 (5 bases). The origin of this receptor is an adult with an advanced solid tumor such as melanoma, head and neck, liver or kidney cancer. Specimen: CD4+ or CD8+ T cells sorted from blood, collected in a trial of the OX40 agonist ivuxolimab. CDR3 loop: CASSSPPQGTYEQYF. The CDR3 DNA sequence: TGTGCCAGCAGCTCCCCTCCCCAGGGAACCTACGAGCAGTACTTC.